Listed below are T cell receptor beta chains from one sample, sequenced in a study of regulatory T cells in long-lasting Graves disease. A single record per CDR3 protein comes from TCRdb applying MiXCR to the multiplex PCR reads. The sample lists some 330,000 distinct CDR3 sequences; roughly 24% were seen once. The sequencing used peripheral blood mononuclear cells (PBMCs), collected when the disease was refractory, from a patient treated with antithyroid drugs. These receptors were obtained from a woman between 40 and 50 years old with Graves disease. The CDR3 runs from the conserved cysteine through the conserved F or W.

J: TRBJ1-1; V: TRBV5-1; CDR3: CASSLEVYNTEAFF
J: TRBJ1-6; V: TRBV29-1; CDR3: CSVKGVRKSNSPLHF
J: TRBJ2-3; V: TRBV10-3; CDR3: CAISESELAGTSSTDTQYF
J: TRBJ2-7; V: TRBV9; CDR3: CASSVADSPSYEQYF
J: TRBJ2-5; V: TRBV5-5; CDR3: CASSRGTSGRAGETQYF
J: TRBJ1-1; V: TRBV5-1; CDR3: CASRWDRNTEAFF
J: TRBJ2-7; V: TRBV29-1; CDR3: CSVAKILLSSYEQYF
J: TRBJ2-3; V: TRBV2; CDR3: CASRRLAGVKTDTQYF
J: TRBJ2-5; V: TRBV3-1; CDR3: CASSQEGSYQETQYF
J: TRBJ1-1; V: TRBV2; CDR3: CASSEARRMNTEAFF
J: TRBJ2-5; V: TRBV20-1; CDR3: CSARVISETQYF
J: TRBJ2-7; V: TRBV6-1; CDR3: CASTPNLYEQYF
J: TRBJ2-7; V: TRBV19; CDR3: CASSSTYDGGEQYF
J: TRBJ1-6; V: TRBV10-3; CDR3: CAIRPQGDNSPLHF
J: TRBJ2-3; V: TRBV28; CDR3: CASSPRGEYTDTQYF
J: TRBJ1-5; V: TRBV27; CDR3: CASSLSAGERFQPQHF
J: TRBJ2-7; V: TRBV10-3; CDR3: CAISASRTGRYEQYF
J: TRBJ2-7; V: TRBV10-2; CDR3: CASRTGGGVQYF